This TCR beta chain is from a study of cytomegalovirus exposure and HLA in healthy donors (dated by TCRdb to the late 2010s). Regarding the study in general: In an earlier analysis of approximately 500 of the donors, approximately 260 Gb of sequence data and 117 million unique TCR beta sequences from about 179 million T cells were reported. Roughly 300 gigabases of sequencing data and around 87 million unique TCR sequences were included in an early release covering around 600 HLA-typed donors. Of the roughly 400 genotyped donors, more than 75% were placed in the genetic ancestry cluster associated with self-reported Caucasian donors. The study aimed to test whether cataloging public T cell receptors could reveal signatures of past pathogen exposure. The study profiled the T cell repertoires of hundreds of subjects by immunosequencing and related them to cytomegalovirus serostatus. In addition to the first cohort of around 670 subjects, a separate validation cohort of approximately 120 different subjects was used. To predict cytomegalovirus infection status, the study combined high-throughput TCR immunosequencing, statistical association of individual TCRs with disease status, and machine learning. A later analysis re-analyzed previously published TCR beta repertoires from 650 to 800 donors and added high-resolution HLA genotyping to study TCR occurrence patterns. The later analysis used no new phenotypic data to find candidate immune exposures, relying instead on TCR beta sequences and their occurrence across donors. An earlier analysis of several hundred of the donors applied high-throughput TCR beta sequencing to assess whether each TCR beta V gene segment acted as functional or pseudogenic. Alongside the repertoire data, information on donor age, sex, ethnicity and CMV serostatus was compiled. Genome-wide SNP genotypes for about 65% of the 666 donors were used in a later genetic analysis, which treated that subset as a discovery cohort. Every repertoire in the discovery cohort had been generated on one and the same sequencing platform. HLA typing covered class I and class II loci at four-digit resolution. The number of typed donors differed by locus: roughly 620-630 for A, B, C, DRB1 and DQB1; approximately 530 for DQA1; 606 for DPA1; and around 450 for DPB1. Four to six DR-DQ haplotypes were handled as single units for association and clustering, since linkage in the cohort was strong. Across some 400 genotyped donors of the cohort, an average of about 240,000 unique TCR beta nucleotide sequences per donor were sequenced, and approximately 19% of those sequences were non-productive.

Details on this clone: It has no known antigen specificity. No much larger clone exists at a distance of one base, and base qualities are not known.

The germline V gene (reference sequence) gives CDR1 as MNHNY and CDR2 as SVGAGI. Inclusive of the bounding cysteine and phenylalanine, the CDR3 is 16 residues long. Just the 48-base CDR3 DNA is kept, in frame starting at base 1. Clipping removes 5 bases from V and 1 base from J, with 8 as the unmatched junction base count. The protocol used for the library was the immunoSEQ multiplex PCR assay. The multiplex PCR relied on a mix of 60 forward primers for TCR Vbeta segments and 13 reverse primers for TCR Jbeta segments. The CDR3 region of rearranged TCR beta genes was amplified from genomic DNA by a multiplex PCR assay. The amplified TCR beta libraries were sequenced on the Illumina HiSeq System as 87-base-pair reads. Turning to the authors' computational methods: A later analysis counted 75 million to 100 million unique TCR beta chains across the 550 to 750 repertoires, and some 11 million of these chains were shared by at least two donors. Raw reads were error-corrected and collapsed into unique sequences by a nearest-neighbor algorithm in which closely related sequences were merged to remove PCR and sequencing errors. To assign V, D and J gene segments, CDR3 sequences were aligned to IMGT reference sequences. For a sequence to be retained, a match of at least six nucleotides to both a V gene segment and a J gene segment was required. Rearrangements were classified as productive when the CDR3 lacked stop codons and remained in frame with V and J, and all other rearrangements were classified as non-productive. Following IMGT convention, CDR3 was defined as the stretch from the second conserved V-encoded cysteine up to the conserved J-encoded phenylalanine. Sequences without an unambiguous match to a single V gene segment were excluded from the earlier analysis of approximately 600 of the donors. In an earlier analysis of about 590 of the donors, a V segment was called functional when productive rearrangements were above 56.7%, and segregating when the standard deviation between donors exceeded 5%. A statistical classification framework was developed to diagnose cytomegalovirus status using the catalog of TCR beta chain sequences. In a later analysis, TCR nucleotide sequences were compared against IMGT/GENE-DB human TR gene sequences so that V and J genes could be assigned. A later analysis assigned CDR3 sequences and most-parsimonious VDJ recombination scenarios with the TCRdist pipeline. In a later analysis, each TCR beta chain was defined by its CDR3 amino acid sequence together with its V-gene family, and reads without a unique V-gene family were excluded. To address suspected cross-contamination and a sequencing artifact, a later analysis removed around 600 highly shared, low-generation-probability nucleotide sequences. In a later analysis, a clonal expansion index for each public chain was calculated from normalized within-repertoire ranks of inferred template counts. Generation probabilities in a later analysis came from a VDJ recombination model fitted to out-of-frame rearrangements, and those results were checked against IGoR. In a later analysis, hypergeometric tests were used to score TCR-TCR, TCR-HLA and TCR-CMV co-occurrence, with a repertoire-size bias correction applied to TCR pairs. False discovery rates were estimated in a later analysis by permuting HLA or CMV assignments 20 times. In a later analysis, co-occurring TCRs were grouped using DBSCAN, and TCRdist sequence similarity was added for clustering within HLA-allele-positive subsets. Repertoires with fewer than 30,000 or more than 120,000 public chains were left out of co-occurrence clustering, as were about five repertoires with anomalous nucleotide sharing. In TCRdb, the immuneACCESS table is reduced to in-frame sequences with V and J assigned. These tables do not hold every clone; where another copy was compared, an unresolved V gene accounts for under half, and the others remain unexplained. V, J and clone size reflect that table, while D and trimming were determined from the DNA. The sample contains over 150,000 clones, roughly 79% of them found a single time. Of the sample, 2.5% to 4% is held by the ten largest clones.

Overall study outcomes, separate from this receptor: Correlated functional status among segregating V segments might be attributable to linkage disequilibrium, but an unknown experimental factor could not be ruled out. The 87-base-pair reads could not distinguish some IMGT-functional V segments, including TRBV6-2 and TRBV6-3, so those segments were excluded. Because HLA typing was missing for some donors at each locus, association tests included only the typed subset. Because counts were too low, roughly 17 rarely observed V segments, including chromosome 9 orphons, were left out of the earlier analysis of about 500 of the donors. According to a later genetic analysis, donors in an Asian-associated ancestry cluster had fewer N-insertions in productive TCRs than the approximately 630-donor mean. The classifier was reported to diagnose cytomegalovirus status with high specificity and sensitivity in both the original and validation cohorts. The authors suggested that the approach could potentially be generalized to other disease states and immunological phenotypes. Most TCR sequences were observed very rarely across donors, whereas some public TCRs were present in many individuals. Specific HLA alleles were associated with 18,000 or so TCR beta sequences at a false discovery rate of 0.05 in a later analysis. Only TCR beta chains were sequenced in this cohort, and the absence of alpha or paired-chain data limited detectable features. A later analysis found that HLA-associated TCR beta chains were more clonally expanded and had lower generation probabilities than equally common non-associated chains. In vitro tests confirmed that three of the cytomegalovirus-associated TCR beta chains recognize cytomegalovirus antigens. V-gene and J-gene trimming of TCR beta chains was associated with a missense DCLRE1C variant in a later genetic analysis, and the association was replicated in an independent cohort. Immune exposure information for the cohort was limited to CMV serostatus. The presence/absence analyses assumed that sequencing depth was roughly uniform across donors, and that assumption may not be true. A further reported finding was that TCR beta sequences accurately predicted the HLA-A and HLA-B alleles for most subjects in the first cohort. The study gave a list of 150 to 200 TCR beta chains associated with cytomegalovirus. In a later analysis, several top co-occurrence clusters were reported to appear linked to parvovirus B19, influenza, CMV and Epstein-Barr virus. In a later analysis, TCR association rates were found to vary across HLA loci, with the most associated TCRs seen for DRB1 alleles and the fewest for HLA-C alleles. The sequencing pipeline was judged likely to have produced a cluster of highly shared sequence variants as a technical artifact. An earlier analysis of some 590 of the donors showed that most TCR beta V segments appeared in productive rearrangements either about 87% or about 30% of the time, which broadly matched IMGT annotations. Assigning TCR associations to individual alleles was difficult when HLA alleles, especially DR and DQ, strongly co-occurred. According to a later analysis, most CMV-associated TCR beta chains appeared to be HLA-restricted, and the HLA associations seemed to be driven largely by CMV exposure.

In total, over 600 healthy bone marrow donors made up the cohort. All cohort members were sampled while nominally healthy, although unrecorded immune exposures were likely present. The donor tested CMV seropositive, placing the donor among the 290 or so seropositive members of the cohort. Every donor gave a peripheral blood sample, and the peripheral blood mononuclear cells from that sample were used for TCR beta sequencing. The Qiagen DNeasy Blood Extraction Kit was used to extract genomic DNA from the blood cell samples. The source of this sequence is a woman aged 45-60 years in good health and CMV-seropositive. The rearrangement combines TRBV6-6 with TRBJ1-1, and TRBD1 matches 9 of the central bases. Sample: PBMCs. The CDR3 has the sequence CASSRQGGFRNTEAFF. The DNA sequence is given as TGTGCCAGCAGTCGACAGGGGGGTTTTAGGAACACTGAAGCTTTCTTT.